One T cell receptor beta chain is described in this entry. CDR1 is SGHAT and CDR2 is FQDESV in the germline V gene (reference sequence). Between the trimmed V and J ends, which lost 3 bases and 6 bases, there was a span of 15 bases. The CDR3 contains 14 residues. The source of the sample is a study of OX40 agonist ivuxolimab in advanced cancers. Study summary: The dose-escalation group included hepatocellular carcinoma, melanoma, renal cell carcinoma and head and neck cancer.

The assay was immunoSEQ multiplex PCR, and TCRdb's table has in-frame clones only and misses some. The table has more than 55,000 clones, approximately 88% seen once. Blood specimens came from baseline, cycle 4 day 1, and cycle 7 day 1. The sample in question was CD4+ or CD8+ T cells sorted from blood, obtained in a trial of the OX40 agonist ivuxolimab. The genes are TRBV11-1 and TRBJ2-7, with a tentative D call TRBD1 (6 bases). The source of this sequence is an adult with an advanced solid tumor such as melanoma, head and neck, liver or kidney cancer. The chain's CDR3 is CASSLVAGVSEQYF. In DNA form, the CDR3 reads TGTGCCAGCAGCTTGGTGGCAGGGGTTTCCGAGCAGTACTTC.